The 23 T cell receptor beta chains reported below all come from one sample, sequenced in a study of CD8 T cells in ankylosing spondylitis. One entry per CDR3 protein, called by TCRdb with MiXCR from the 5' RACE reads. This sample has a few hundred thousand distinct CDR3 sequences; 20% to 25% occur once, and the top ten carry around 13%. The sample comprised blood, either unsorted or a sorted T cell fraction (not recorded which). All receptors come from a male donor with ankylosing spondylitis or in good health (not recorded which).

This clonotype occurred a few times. The CDR3 DNA is TGTGCCTCAGCGGGGCAGGGCCTTTACAATGAGCAGTTCTTC. Translated, it gives CASAGQGLYNEQFF. The genes are TRBV10-3 and TRBJ2-1; 7 bases agree with TRBD2. Trimming cost V 11 bases and J 4 bases; bases outside gene matches: 11. The germline V gene encodes CDR1 ENHRY and CDR2 SYGVKD. The length of the CDR3 is 14 residues.

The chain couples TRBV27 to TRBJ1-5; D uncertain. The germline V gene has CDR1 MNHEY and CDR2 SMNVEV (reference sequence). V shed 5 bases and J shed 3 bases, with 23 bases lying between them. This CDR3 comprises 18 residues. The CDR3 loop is CASSPHPGSDILNQPQHF. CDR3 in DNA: TGTGCCAGCAGTCCCCACCCTGGCAGCGACATCCTCAATCAGCCCCAGCATTTT.

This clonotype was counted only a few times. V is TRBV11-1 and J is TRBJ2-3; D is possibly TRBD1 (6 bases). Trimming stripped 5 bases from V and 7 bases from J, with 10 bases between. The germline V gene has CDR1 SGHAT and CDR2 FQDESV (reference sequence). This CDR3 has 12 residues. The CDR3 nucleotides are TGTGCCAGCAGCCCGAGGGGGAATACGCAGTATTTT. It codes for CASSPRGNTQYF.

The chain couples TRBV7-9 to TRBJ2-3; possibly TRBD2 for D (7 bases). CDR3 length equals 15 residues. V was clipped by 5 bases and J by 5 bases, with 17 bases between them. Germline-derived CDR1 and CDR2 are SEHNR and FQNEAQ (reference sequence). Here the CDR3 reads CASSPLGGRGDTQYF. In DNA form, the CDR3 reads TGTGCCAGCAGCCCATTGGGGGGGCGAGGAGATACGCAGTATTTT. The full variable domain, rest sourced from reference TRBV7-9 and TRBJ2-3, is DTGVSQNPRHKITKRGQNVTFRCDPISEHNRLYWYRQTLGQGPEFLTYFQNEAQLEKSRLLSDRFSAERPKGSFSTLEIQRTEQGDSAMYLCASSPLGGRGDTQYFGPGTRLTVL.

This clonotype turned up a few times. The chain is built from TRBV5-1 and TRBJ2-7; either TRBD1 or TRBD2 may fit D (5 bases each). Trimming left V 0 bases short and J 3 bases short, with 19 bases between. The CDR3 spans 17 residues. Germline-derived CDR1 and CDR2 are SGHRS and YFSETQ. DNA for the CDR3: TGCGCCAGCAGCTTGGCCGGCGTCGGGGACGTAGACTACGAGCAGTACTTC. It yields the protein CASSLAGVGDVDYEQYF.

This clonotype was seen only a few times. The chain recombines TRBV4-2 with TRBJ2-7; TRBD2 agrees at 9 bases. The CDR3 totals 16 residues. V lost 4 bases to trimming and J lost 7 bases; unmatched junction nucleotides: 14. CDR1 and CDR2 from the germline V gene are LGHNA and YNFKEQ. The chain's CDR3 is CASSPGGTSSPREQYF. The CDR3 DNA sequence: TGTGCCAGCAGCCCTGGGGGGACTAGCTCCCCAAGGGAGCAGTACTTC.

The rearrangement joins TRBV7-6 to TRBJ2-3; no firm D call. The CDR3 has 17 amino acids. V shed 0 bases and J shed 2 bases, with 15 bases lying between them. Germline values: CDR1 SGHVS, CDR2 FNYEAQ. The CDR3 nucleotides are TGTGCCAGCAGCTTAGCCCCCTATGGCAGCTACACAGATACGCAGTATTTT. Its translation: CASSLAPYGSYTDTQYF.

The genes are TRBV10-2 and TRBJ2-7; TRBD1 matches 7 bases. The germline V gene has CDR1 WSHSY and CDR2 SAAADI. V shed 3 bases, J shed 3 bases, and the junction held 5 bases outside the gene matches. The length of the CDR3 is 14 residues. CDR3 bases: TGCGCCAGCAGTGACTATCGGGACAGCTACGAGCAGTACTTC. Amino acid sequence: CASSDYRDSYEQYF.

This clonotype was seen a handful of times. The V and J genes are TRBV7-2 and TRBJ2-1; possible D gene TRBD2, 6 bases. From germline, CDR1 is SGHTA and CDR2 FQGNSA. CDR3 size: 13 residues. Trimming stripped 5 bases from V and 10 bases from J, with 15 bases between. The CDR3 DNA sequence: TGTGCCAGCAGCCCGCTCGCGGGGCCCGAGCAGTTCTTC. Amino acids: CASSPLAGPEQFF.

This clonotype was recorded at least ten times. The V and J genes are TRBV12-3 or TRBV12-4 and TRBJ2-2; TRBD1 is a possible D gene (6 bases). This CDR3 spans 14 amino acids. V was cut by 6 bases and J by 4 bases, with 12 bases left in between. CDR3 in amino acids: CASSPGQSTGELFF. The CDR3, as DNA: TGTGCCAGCAGCCCCGGACAGTCCACCGGGGAGCTGTTTTTT.

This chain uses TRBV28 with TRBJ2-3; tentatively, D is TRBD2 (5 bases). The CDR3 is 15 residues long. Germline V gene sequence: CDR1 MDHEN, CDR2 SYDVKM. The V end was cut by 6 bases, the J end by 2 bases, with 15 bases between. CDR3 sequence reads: CASRALGAATDTQYF. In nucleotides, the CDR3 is TGTGCCAGCAGGGCCTTGGGAGCGGCCACAGATACGCAGTATTTT.

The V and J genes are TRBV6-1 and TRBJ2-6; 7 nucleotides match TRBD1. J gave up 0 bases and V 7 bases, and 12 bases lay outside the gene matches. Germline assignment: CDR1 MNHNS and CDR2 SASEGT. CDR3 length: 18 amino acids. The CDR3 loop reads CASTAEGQSVSGANVLTF. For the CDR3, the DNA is TGTGCCAGCACCGCAGAGGGACAGAGTGTCTCTGGGGCCAACGTCCTGACTTTC.

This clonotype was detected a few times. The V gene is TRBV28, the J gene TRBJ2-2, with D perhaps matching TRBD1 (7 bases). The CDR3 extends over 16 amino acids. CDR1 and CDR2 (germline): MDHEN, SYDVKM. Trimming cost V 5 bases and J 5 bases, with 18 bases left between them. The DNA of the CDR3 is TGTGCCAGCAGTCCGGCCAGGGGGGCTGGGACCGGGGAGCTGTTTTTT. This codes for CASSPARGAGTGELFF.

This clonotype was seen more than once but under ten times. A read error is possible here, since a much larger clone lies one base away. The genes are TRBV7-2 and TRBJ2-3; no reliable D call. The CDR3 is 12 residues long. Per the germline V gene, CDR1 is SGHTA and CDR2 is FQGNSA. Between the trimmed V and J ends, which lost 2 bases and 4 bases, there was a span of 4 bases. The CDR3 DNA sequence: TGTGCCAGCAGCTTATGGGCAGATACGCAGTATTTT. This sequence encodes CASSLWADTQYF.

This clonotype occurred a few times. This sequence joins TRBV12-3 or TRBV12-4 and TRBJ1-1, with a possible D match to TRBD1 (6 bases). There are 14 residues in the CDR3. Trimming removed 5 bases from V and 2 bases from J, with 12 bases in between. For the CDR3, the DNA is TGTGCCAGCAGTCCCACAGGGAGAAACACTGAAGCTTTCTTT. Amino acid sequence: CASSPTGRNTEAFF.

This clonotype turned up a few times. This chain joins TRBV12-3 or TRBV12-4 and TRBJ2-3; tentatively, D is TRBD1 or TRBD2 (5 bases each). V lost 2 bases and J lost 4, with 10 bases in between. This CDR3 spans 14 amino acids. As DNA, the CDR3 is TGTGCCAGCAGTTTAAGAGGGGTTCCAGATACGCAGTATTTT. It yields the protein CASSLRGVPDTQYF.

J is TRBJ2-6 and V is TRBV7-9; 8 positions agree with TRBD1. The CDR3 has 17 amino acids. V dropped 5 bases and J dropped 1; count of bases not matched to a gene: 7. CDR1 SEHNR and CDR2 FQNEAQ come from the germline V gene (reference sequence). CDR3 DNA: TGTGCCAGCAGCGCCCGGGACAGGCAATCTGGGGCCAACGTCCTGACTTTC. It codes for CASSARDRQSGANVLTF. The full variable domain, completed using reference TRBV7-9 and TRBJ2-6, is DTGVSQNPRHKITKRGQNVTFRCDPISEHNRLYWYRQTLGQGPEFLTYFQNEAQLEKSRLLSDRFSAERPKGSFSTLEIQRTEQGDSAMYLCASSARDRQSGANVLTFGAGSRLTVL.

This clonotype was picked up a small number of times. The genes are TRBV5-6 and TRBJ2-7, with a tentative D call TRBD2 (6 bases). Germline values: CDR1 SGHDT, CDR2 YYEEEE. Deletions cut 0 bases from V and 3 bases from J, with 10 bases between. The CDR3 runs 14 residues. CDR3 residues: CASSLGRDGYEQYF. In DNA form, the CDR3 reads TGTGCCAGCAGCTTGGGGAGGGACGGCTACGAGCAGTACTTC.

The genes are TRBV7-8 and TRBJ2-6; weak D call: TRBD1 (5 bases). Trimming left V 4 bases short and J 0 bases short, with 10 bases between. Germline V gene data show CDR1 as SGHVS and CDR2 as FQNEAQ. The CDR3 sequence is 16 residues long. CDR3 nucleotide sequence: TGTGCCAGCAGCTCCATAGACAGCTCTGGGGCCAACGTCCTGACTTTC. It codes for CASSSIDSSGANVLTF.

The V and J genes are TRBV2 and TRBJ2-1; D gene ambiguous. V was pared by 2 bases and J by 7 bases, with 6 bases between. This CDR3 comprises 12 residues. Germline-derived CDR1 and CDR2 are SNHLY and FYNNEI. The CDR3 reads CASSERANEQFF. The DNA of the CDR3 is TGTGCCAGCAGTGAAAGGGCGAATGAGCAGTTCTTC.

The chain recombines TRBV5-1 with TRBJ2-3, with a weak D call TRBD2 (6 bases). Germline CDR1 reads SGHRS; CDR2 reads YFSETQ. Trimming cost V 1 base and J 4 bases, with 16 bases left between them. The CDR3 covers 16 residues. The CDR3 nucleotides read TGCGCCAGCAGCTTGTATAGCCTACTAGCCTCAGATACGCAGTATTTT. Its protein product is CASSLYSLLASDTQYF.

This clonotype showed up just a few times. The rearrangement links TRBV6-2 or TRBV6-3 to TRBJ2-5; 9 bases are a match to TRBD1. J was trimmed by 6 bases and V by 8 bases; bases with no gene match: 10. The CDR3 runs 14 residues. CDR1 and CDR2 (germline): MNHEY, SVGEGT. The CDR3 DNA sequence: TGTGCCAGCGGTCCGGGACAGGGTATGAAGACCCAGTACTTC. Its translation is CASGPGQGMKTQYF.

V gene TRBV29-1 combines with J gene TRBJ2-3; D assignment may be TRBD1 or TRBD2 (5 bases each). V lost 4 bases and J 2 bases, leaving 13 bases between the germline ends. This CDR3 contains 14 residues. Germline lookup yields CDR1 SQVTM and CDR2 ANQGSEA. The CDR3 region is CSVVGREHTDTQYF. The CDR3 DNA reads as TGCAGCGTTGTAGGCAGGGAGCACACAGATACGCAGTATTTT.